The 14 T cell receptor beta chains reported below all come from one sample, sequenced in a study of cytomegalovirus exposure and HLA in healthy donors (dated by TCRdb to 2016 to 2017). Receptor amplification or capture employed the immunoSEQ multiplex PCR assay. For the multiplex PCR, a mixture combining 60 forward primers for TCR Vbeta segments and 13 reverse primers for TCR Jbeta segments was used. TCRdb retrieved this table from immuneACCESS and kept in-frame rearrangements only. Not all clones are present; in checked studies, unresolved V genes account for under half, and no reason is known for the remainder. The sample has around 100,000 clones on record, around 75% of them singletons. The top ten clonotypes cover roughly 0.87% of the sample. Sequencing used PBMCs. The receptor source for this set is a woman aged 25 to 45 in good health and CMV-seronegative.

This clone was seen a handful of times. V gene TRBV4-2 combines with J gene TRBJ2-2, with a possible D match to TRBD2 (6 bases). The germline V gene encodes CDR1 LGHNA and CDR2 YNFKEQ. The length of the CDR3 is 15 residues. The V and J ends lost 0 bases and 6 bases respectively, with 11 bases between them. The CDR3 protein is CASSQDNGGSGELFF. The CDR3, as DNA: TGTGCCAGCAGCCAAGATAACGGGGGTTCCGGGGAGCTGTTTTTT.

The CDR3, as DNA: TGTGCCAGCGCTGACAGGGGGACCTACGAGCAGTACTTC. This codes for CASADRGTYEQYF. The V call is TRBV6-5, the J call TRBJ2-7; 9 nucleotides line up with TRBD1. Germline CDR1 MNHEY, CDR2 SVGAGI. This CDR3 contains 13 residues. V was pared by 8 bases and J by 2 bases, with 4 bases of the junction left unmatched.

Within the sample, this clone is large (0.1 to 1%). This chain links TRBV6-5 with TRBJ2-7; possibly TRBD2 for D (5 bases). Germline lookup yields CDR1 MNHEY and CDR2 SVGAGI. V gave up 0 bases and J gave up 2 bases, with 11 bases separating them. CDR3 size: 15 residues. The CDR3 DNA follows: TGTGCCAGCAGTTACTCGAAGAGCGGTCCCTACGAGCAGTACTTC. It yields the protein CASSYSKSGPYEQYF.

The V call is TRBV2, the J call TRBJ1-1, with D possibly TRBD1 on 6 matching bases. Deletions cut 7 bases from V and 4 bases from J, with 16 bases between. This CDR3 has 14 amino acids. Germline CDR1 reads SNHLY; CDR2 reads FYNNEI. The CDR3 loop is CASTEQGVSTEAFF. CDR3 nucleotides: TGTGCCAGCACCGAACAGGGTGTGAGCACTGAAGCTTTCTTT.

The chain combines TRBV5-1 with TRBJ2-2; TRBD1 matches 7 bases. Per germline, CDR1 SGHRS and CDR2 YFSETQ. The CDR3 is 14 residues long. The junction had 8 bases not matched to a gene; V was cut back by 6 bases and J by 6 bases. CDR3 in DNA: TGCGCCAGCACTCCGGGACAGACTGCCGGGGAGCTGTTTTTT. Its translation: CASTPGQTAGELFF. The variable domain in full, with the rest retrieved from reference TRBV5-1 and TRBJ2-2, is KAGVTQTPRYLIKTRGQQVTLSCSPISGHRSVSWYQQTPGQGLQFLFEYFSETQRNKGNFPGRFSGRQFSNSRSEMNVSTLELGDSALYLCASTPGQTAGELFFGEGSRLTVL.

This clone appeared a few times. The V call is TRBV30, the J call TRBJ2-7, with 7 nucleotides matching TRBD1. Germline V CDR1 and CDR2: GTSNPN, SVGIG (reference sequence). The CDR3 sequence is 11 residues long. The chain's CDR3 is CTMGQNYEQYF. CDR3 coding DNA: TGTACCATGGGACAGAACTACGAGCAGTACTTC. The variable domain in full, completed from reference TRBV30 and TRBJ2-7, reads SQTIHQWPATLVQPVGSPLSLECTVEGTSNPNLYWYRQAAGRGLQLLFYSVGIGQISSEVPQNLSASRPQDRQFILSSKKLLLSDSGFYLCTMGQNYEQYFGPGTRLTVT.

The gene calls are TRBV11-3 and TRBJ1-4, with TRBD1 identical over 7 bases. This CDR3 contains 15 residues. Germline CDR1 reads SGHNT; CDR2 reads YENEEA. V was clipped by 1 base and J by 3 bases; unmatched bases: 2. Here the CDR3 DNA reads TGTGCCAGCAGCTTAGGGGGACAGTCTAATGAAAAACTGTTTTTT. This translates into CASSLGGQSNEKLFF.

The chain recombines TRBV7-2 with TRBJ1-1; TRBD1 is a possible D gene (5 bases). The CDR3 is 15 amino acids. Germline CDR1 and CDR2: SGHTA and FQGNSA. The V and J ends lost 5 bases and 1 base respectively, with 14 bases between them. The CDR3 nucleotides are TGTGCCAGCAGCCCCTATTTCAGGGCGAACACTGAAGCTTTCTTT. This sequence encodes CASSPYFRANTEAFF.

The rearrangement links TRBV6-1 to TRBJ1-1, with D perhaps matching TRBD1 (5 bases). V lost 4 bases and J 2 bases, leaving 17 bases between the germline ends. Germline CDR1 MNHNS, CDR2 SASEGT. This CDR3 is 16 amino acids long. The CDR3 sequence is CASSGRRFGGNTEAFF. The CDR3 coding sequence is TGTGCCAGCAGTGGAAGGAGGTTCGGGGGAAACACTGAAGCTTTCTTT.

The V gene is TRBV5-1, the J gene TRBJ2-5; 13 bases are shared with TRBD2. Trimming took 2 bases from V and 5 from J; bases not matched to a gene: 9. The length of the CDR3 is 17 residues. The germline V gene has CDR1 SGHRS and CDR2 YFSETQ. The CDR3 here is CASSLLAGGPRTETQYF. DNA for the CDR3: TGCGCCAGCAGCTTACTAGCGGGAGGGCCGAGGACTGAGACCCAGTACTTC.

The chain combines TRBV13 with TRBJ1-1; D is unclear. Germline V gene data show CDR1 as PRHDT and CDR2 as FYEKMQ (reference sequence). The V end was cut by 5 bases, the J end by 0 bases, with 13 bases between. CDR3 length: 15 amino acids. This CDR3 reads CASSASLLMNTEAFF. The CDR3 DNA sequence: TGTGCCAGCAGCGCGAGCTTGCTCATGAACACTGAAGCTTTCTTT.

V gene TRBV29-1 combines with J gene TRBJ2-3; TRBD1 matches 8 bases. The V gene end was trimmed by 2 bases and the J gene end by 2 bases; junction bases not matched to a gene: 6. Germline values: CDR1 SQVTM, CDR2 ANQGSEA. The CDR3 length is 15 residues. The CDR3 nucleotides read TGCAGCGTTGAACCGACAGGGGCGATCACAGATACGCAGTATTTT. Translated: CSVEPTGAITDTQYF.

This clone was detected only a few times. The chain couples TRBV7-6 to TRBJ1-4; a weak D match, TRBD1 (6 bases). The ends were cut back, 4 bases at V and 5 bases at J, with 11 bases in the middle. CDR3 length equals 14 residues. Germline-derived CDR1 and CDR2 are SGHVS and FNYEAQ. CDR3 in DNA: TGTGCCAGCAGCTCCGGACAGTTAAATGAAAAACTGTTTTTT. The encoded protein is CASSSGQLNEKLFF.

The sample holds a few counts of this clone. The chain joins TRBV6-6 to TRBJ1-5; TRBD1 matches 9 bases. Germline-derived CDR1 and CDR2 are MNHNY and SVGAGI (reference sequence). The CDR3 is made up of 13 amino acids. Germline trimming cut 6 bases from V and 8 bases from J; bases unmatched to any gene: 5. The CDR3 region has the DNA TGTGCCAGCAGCAGACAGGGGGATGAGCCCCAGCATTTT. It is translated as CASSRQGDEPQHF.